These 24 T cell receptor beta chains were sequenced from one sample in a study of blood T cell repertoires in COVID-19 (TCRdb year 2020). Libraries came from the immunoSEQ multiplex PCR assay. TCRdb took this table from immuneACCESS and kept in-frame rearrangements with V and J called. Such tables lack part of the clones; where checked against another copy, unresolved V genes explain under half of the gap, and the rest is unexplained. The sample data list about 130,000 clones, and around four fifths of these were observed just once. Clones ranked in the top ten supply around 6.2% of the sample. The sample consisted of peripheral blood. Receptor source: a man older than 75 with COVID-19, enrolled during active disease.

J is TRBJ1-1 and V is TRBV9; 7 positions agree with TRBD1. Germline V gene sequence: CDR1 SGDLS, CDR2 YYNGEE. Trimming removed 4 bases from V and 4 bases from J; junction bases left unmatched: 10. The CDR3 extends over 15 amino acids. The DNA of the CDR3 is TGTGCCAGCAGCCCGTCAAGGGGGCGAAGCACTGAAGCTTTCTTT. It yields the protein CASSPSRGRSTEAFF.

CDR3 DNA: TGTGCCAGCAGCACCCGACTAGCGGGAGACTACGAGCAGTACTTC. Translation gives CASSTRLAGDYEQYF. The J gene is TRBJ2-7, the V gene TRBV7-9, with 12 positions matching TRBD2. The CDR3 runs to 15 residues. Germline CDR1 and CDR2: SEHNR and FQNEAQ (reference sequence). Losses at the gene ends were 5 bases for V and 3 bases for J; bases not matched to a gene: 5.

This clone was detected a few times. The chain employs TRBV28 and TRBJ2-7; 10 bases are a match to TRBD2. With V trimmed by 10 bases and J by 5 bases, 5 bases remained unmatched. Per germline, CDR1 MDHEN and CDR2 SYDVKM. CDR3 size: 12 residues. CDR3 sequence reads: CATSGSLDEQYF. The CDR3, as DNA: TGTGCCACTAGCGGGAGTCTCGACGAGCAGTACTTC.

The V and J genes are TRBV5-5 and TRBJ2-1; the D is unclear. With 0 bases removed from V and 1 base from J, the gap between germline ends came to 8 bases. Germline V gene data show CDR1 as SGHKS and CDR2 as YYEKEE (reference sequence). CDR3 length: 15 residues. CDR3 in amino acids: CASSLVSVSYNEQFF. DNA for the CDR3: TGTGCCAGCAGCTTGGTATCCGTTTCCTACAATGAGCAGTTCTTC.

The V and J genes are TRBV10-1 and TRBJ2-2; 12 bases are shared with TRBD1. V lost 4 bases and J lost 2; bases outside the gene matches: 11. The CDR3 is 19 amino acids. The germline V gene has CDR1 WNHNN and CDR2 SYGVQD (reference sequence). CDR3 amino acids: CASSARKGQGAINTGELFF. CDR3 coding DNA: TGCGCCAGCAGTGCCCGGAAGGGACAGGGGGCGATTAACACCGGGGAGCTGTTTTTT.

This clone is a singleton in its sample. The chain has TRBV28 and TRBJ2-1, with D uncertain. Germline V gene lookup returns CDR1 MDHEN and CDR2 SYDVKM. This CDR3 region has 15 residues. Trimming left V 3 bases short and J 2 bases short, with 11 bases between. The CDR3 spells CASSLIDTTYNEQFF. For the CDR3, the DNA is TGTGCCAGCAGTTTGATTGACACAACCTACAATGAGCAGTTCTTC.

The chain combines TRBV27 with TRBJ2-3; D may be TRBD2 (6 bases). This CDR3 comprises 14 residues. The germline CDR1 and CDR2 sequences are MNHEY and SMNVEV (reference sequence). Trimming took 6 bases from V and 0 from J, leaving 10 bases between them. CDR3 sequence: CASRLALSTDTQYF. Written as DNA, the CDR3 is TGTGCCAGCAGACTAGCACTCAGCACAGATACGCAGTATTTT.

Only a few counts were recorded for this clone. The V call is TRBV4-2, the J call TRBJ2-5, with 10 bases identical to TRBD2. V shed 1 base and J 3 bases; nucleotides not matched to a gene: 8. CDR1 and CDR2 (germline): LGHNA, YNFKEQ. The CDR3 extends over 17 amino acids. This CDR3 is CASSQGYGLAVKETQYF. Here the CDR3 DNA reads TGTGCCAGCAGCCAAGGATACGGACTAGCGGTTAAAGAGACCCAGTACTTC.

This clone showed up just a few times. This chain connects TRBV29-1 to TRBJ1-5; 8 nucleotides line up with TRBD1. Trimming at V came to 7 bases and at J to 2 bases, leaving 7 bases not matched to a gene. Germline CDR1 and CDR2: SQVTM and ANQGSEA. CDR3 length: 14 residues. CDR3 region: CSASQGVGNQPQHF. DNA of the CDR3: TGCAGCGCCTCACAGGGGGTAGGCAATCAGCCCCAGCATTTT.

The rearrangement uses TRBV6-6 and TRBJ1-2; 7 nucleotides agree with TRBD1. The CDR3 contains 14 residues. The V and J ends lost 8 bases and 3 bases, in that order; junction bases with no gene match: 9. Germline V CDR1 and CDR2: MNHNY, SVGAGI (reference sequence). CDR3 protein: CASSSSGGDYGYTF. CDR3 in DNA: TGTGCCAGCTCTTCATCAGGGGGAGACTATGGCTACACCTTC.

The chain is built from TRBV9 and TRBJ2-1; tentative D call: TRBD2 (6 bases). Germline CDR1 SGDLS, CDR2 YYNGEE. The CDR3 runs to 16 residues. Trimming pared 3 bases from V and 1 base from J, leaving 14 bases between. The CDR3 nucleotides are TGTGCCAGCAGCGCATCTATAGGACTATCCTACAATGAGCAGTTCTTC. This translates into CASSASIGLSYNEQFF.

This sequence joins TRBV7-2 and TRBJ2-5; the match to TRBD2 covers 7 bases. CDR1 and CDR2 from the germline V gene are SGHTA and FQGNSA. V lost 4 bases to trimming and J lost 2 bases; unmatched junction nucleotides: 4. CDR3 length equals 14 residues. The CDR3 loop is CASSYQRGQETQYF. The CDR3 DNA is TGTGCCAGCAGCTACCAGCGGGGACAAGAGACCCAGTACTTC.

The V call is TRBV28, the J call TRBJ2-7, with D unclear. Trimming removed 6 bases from V and 4 bases from J, with 19 bases in between. This CDR3 is built from 15 residues. Germline loops: CDR1 MDHEN, CDR2 SYDVKM. For the CDR3, the DNA is TGTGCCAGCAGCCCCCCCCCTAGGATTCCTTACGAGCAGTACTTC. Amino acid sequence: CASSPPPRIPYEQYF.

The rearrangement links TRBV6-5 to TRBJ2-5; possible D gene TRBD1, 6 bases. The V end lost 7 bases, the J end lost 4 bases, and 13 bases lay between the germline ends. This CDR3 is 13 amino acids long. Germline V gene lookup returns CDR1 MNHEY and CDR2 SVGAGI. CDR3 residues: CASIRAGVETQYF. In nucleotides, the CDR3 is TGTGCCAGCATCAGGGCAGGGGTAGAGACCCAGTACTTC.

A word on this clone: The identical CDR3 is also encoded by other nucleotide sequences in the sample. The chain joins TRBV28 to TRBJ1-1; possible D gene TRBD1, 5 bases. The CDR3 sequence is 12 residues long. Germline loops: CDR1 MDHEN, CDR2 SYDVKM. The germline V and J ends were trimmed by 5 bases and 1 base, with 5 bases remaining between them. CDR3 sequence (DNA): TGTGCCAGCAGTACAGGGAACACTGAAGCTTTCTTT. Residues: CASSTGNTEAFF.

The V gene is TRBV7-2, the J gene TRBJ2-3; tentative D call: TRBD2 (5 bases). V was cut by 1 base and J by 0 bases, with 14 bases left in between. The CDR3 is 17 amino acids. Germline CDR1 is SGHTA and CDR2 is FQGNSA. The CDR3: CASSLGITRISTDTQYF. In nucleotides, the CDR3 is TGTGCCAGCAGCTTAGGGATCACTAGGATCAGCACAGATACGCAGTATTTT.

This clone appeared a single time. The gene calls are TRBV27 and TRBJ1-2, with D possibly being TRBD1 (6 bases). The V end lost 4 bases, the J end lost 3 bases, and 15 bases lay between the germline ends. The germline V gene encodes CDR1 MNHEY and CDR2 SMNVEV (reference sequence). The CDR3 consists of 15 residues. The CDR3 region is CASSYGRGLDYGYTF. DNA for the CDR3: TGTGCCAGCAGTTACGGCAGGGGTCTAGACTATGGCTACACCTTC.

V and J are TRBV19 and TRBJ1-5, with a tentative D call TRBD1 (6 bases). Trimming took 10 bases from V and 2 from J, leaving 21 bases between them. The CDR3 has 16 residues. Germline V CDR1 and CDR2: LNHDA, SQIVND (reference sequence). CDR3 in DNA: TGTGCCACCAAGGAGAGTGGGGGCTTCGGCAATCAGCCCCAGCATTTT. Translating it yields CATKESGGFGNQPQHF.

The CDR3 DNA is TGTGCCAGCAGTTTAAGGCAGCTAGCCTACGAGCAGTACTTC. Translating it yields CASSLRQLAYEQYF. This rearrangement joins TRBV28 to TRBJ2-7; D unclear. This CDR3 region has 14 residues. Germline assignment: CDR1 MDHEN and CDR2 SYDVKM. Trimming shortened V by 2 bases and J by 2 bases, and 10 bases separated the two germline ends.

The chain employs TRBV2 and TRBJ2-3; a possible D gene is TRBD2 (6 bases). CDR1 is SNHLY, CDR2 FYNNEI, per germline. This CDR3 is built from 15 residues. Deletions cut 4 bases from V and 1 base from J, with 12 bases between. CDR3: CASSVTGERTDTQYF. CDR3 DNA sequence: TGTGCCAGCAGTGTTACGGGGGAGCGCACAGATACGCAGTATTTT.

CDR3 in amino acids: CASSRSVTSGNTDTQYF. CDR3 coding DNA: TGTGCCAGTAGTAGATCAGTAACTAGCGGAAACACAGATACGCAGTATTTT. This chain uses TRBV19 with TRBJ2-3; 8 nucleotides align to TRBD2. The CDR3 spans 17 residues. CDR1 is LNHDA, CDR2 SQIVND, per germline (reference sequence). The V gene end was trimmed by 4 bases and the J gene end by 2 bases; junction bases not matched to a gene: 11. The variable domain in full, completed from reference TRBV19 and TRBJ2-3, reads DGGITQSPKYLFRKEGQNVTLSCEQNLNHDAMYWYRQDPGQGLRLIYYSQIVNDFQKGDIAEGYSVSREKKESFPLTVTSAQKNPTAFYLCASSRSVTSGNTDTQYFGPGTRLTVL.

This chain joins TRBV28 and TRBJ2-7; D unresolved. CDR3 length: 14 residues. Germline CDR1 reads MDHEN; CDR2 reads SYDVKM. Trimming stripped 4 bases from V and 0 bases from J, with 10 bases between. The CDR3 reads CASSSVISSYEQYF. CDR3 nucleotide sequence: TGTGCCAGCAGTTCAGTCATAAGCTCCTACGAGCAGTACTTC.

The sample holds a few counts of this clone. The V and J genes are TRBV27 and TRBJ2-2; 8 positions agree with TRBD2. V lost 6 bases to trimming and J lost 5 bases; unmatched junction nucleotides: 11. Germline assignment: CDR1 MNHEY and CDR2 SMNVEV (reference sequence). The CDR3 length is 16 residues. CDR3 sequence: CASSFSGNSGTGELFF. In DNA, the CDR3 is TGTGCCAGCAGCTTTAGCGGGAACTCGGGTACCGGGGAGCTGTTTTTT.

This clone came up a few times. The V and J genes are TRBV28 and TRBJ1-6; 10 nucleotides agree with TRBD1. The V segment lost 8 bases and the J segment 8 bases; nucleotides outside the gene matches: 0. From germline, CDR1 is MDHEN and CDR2 SYDVKM. The CDR3 loop spans 12 amino acids. The CDR3 DNA reads TGTGCCAGCGGACAGGGGGATTCACCCCTCCACTTT. It is translated as CASGQGDSPLHF.